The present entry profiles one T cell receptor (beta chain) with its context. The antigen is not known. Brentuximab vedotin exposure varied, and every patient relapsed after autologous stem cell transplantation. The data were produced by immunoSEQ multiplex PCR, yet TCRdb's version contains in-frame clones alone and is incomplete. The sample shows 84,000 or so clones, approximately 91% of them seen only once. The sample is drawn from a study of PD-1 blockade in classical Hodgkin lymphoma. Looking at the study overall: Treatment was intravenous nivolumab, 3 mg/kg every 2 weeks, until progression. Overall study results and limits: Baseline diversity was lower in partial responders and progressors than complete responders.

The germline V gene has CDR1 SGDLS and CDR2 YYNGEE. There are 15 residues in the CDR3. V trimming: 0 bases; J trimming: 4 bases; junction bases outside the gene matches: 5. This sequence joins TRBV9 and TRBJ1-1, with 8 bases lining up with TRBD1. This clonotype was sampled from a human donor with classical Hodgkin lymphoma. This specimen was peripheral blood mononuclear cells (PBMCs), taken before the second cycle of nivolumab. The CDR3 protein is CASSVETGGITEAFF. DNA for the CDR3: TGTGCCAGCAGCGTAGAAACAGGGGGTATCACTGAAGCTTTCTTT. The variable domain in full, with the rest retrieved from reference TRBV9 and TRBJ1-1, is DSGVTQTPKHLITATGQRVTLRCSPRSGDLSVYWYQQSLDQGLQFLIQYYNGEERAKGNILERFSAQQFPDLHSELNLSSLELGDSALYFCASSVETGGITEAFFGQGTRLTVV.